This section outlines one T cell receptor beta chain sequence together with its context. These data come from a study of blood T cell repertoires in COVID-19. Study-level background: Sites across the United States, Italy and Spain contributed samples from acute and convalescent COVID-19. T cells, B-cell-depleted T cells, or PBMCs supplied cDNA or gDNA.

Authors' data handling: Reference gene primers were amplified, and this amplification served to estimate nucleated cell counts. Method: immunoSEQ multiplex PCR; TCRdb's copy keeps in-frame clones and lacks some. The V and J calls and clone size come from that table; D and trimming were worked out from the DNA. The sample carries approximately 210,000 clones, about 83% recorded once. V shed 5 bases and J shed 0 bases, with 14 bases lying between them. Germline CDR1 is GTSNPN and CDR2 is SVGIG (reference sequence). The CDR3 loop spans 14 amino acids. Sequenced material: peripheral blood. The chain links TRBV30 to TRBJ2-7, with a possible D match to TRBD2 (6 bases). This receptor was identified in a woman aged 45-65 years with acute or convalescent COVID-19. The CDR3 is CAWRAGLHSYEQYF. The CDR3 DNA sequence: TGTGCCTGGCGGGCGGGACTGCACTCCTACGAGCAGTACTTC.